The rows below give T cell receptor beta chains drawn from one sample of a study of T cells after yellow fever vaccination. TCRdb independently ran MiXCR on the 5' RACE reads; one entry per CDR3 protein. The sample contains 25,000 to 30,000 distinct CDR3 sequences, 6.3% of which appear only once. This specimen was PBMCs, either bulk or a sorted T-cell subset (CD4+, CD8+, memory, or dextramer-sorted; not recorded which), taken on the day of the yellow fever booster vaccination. All receptors come from a man aged 30 to 39 who received the YFV17D yellow fever vaccine. CDR3s include the opening cysteine and the closing phenylalanine or tryptophan.

V	CDR3
TRBV29-1	CSVPGRDFYNEQFF
TRBV20-1	CSARGADRGYEQYF
TRBV19	CASSAIAGDADTQYF
TRBV6-5	CASSAGFSPLHF
TRBV7-2	CASDLTGNQPQHF
TRBV6-1	CASCPQLVSYEQYF
TRBV6-5	CASSRPRGNYNEQFF
TRBV28	CASTPGGVNYNEQFF
TRBV2	CASTQSRDNEQYF
TRBV7-8	CASRGGSSSYNEQFF
TRBV4-2	CASSQAMVKAKNIQYF
TRBV7-8	CASSLQRVTYNEQFF
TRBV6-5	CASSYTYRQNGELFF
TRBV19	CASTLLGQDNQPQHF
TRBV6-2/TRBV6-3	CASSYEGLNTDTQYF
TRBV10-2	CASSESSNEQYF
TRBV12-3/TRBV12-4	CASSFRTSGASTDTQYF
TRBV20-1	CSARGRTGANTEAFF
TRBV7-3	CASSSVAGIADTQYF
TRBV25-1	CASSELGRGREQYF
TRBV12-3/TRBV12-4	CASNFMGSNTEAFF
TRBV18	CASSLNHPADYSNQPQHF
TRBV7-2	CASSLQQGVADTQYF
TRBV7-8	CASSSEGRSTDTQYF
TRBV10-1	CASQAGGVTGELFF
TRBV20-1	CSARDGAGGIEQYF
TRBV14	CASSQLGSSSYEQYF
TRBV20-1	CSAANSNQPQHF
TRBV18	CASSPGLAGRYEQFF
TRBV10-1	CASSIDTGALGANVLTF
TRBV27	CASTPGLGVTGSYNEQFF
TRBV5-4	CASSRGRGPSDEQYF
TRBV6-5	CASSYRLRTYEAFF
TRBV7-6	CASSLLGQGGRETQYF
TRBV18	CASSPGGGSYNEQFF
TRBV11-1	CASSPELRVGTEAFF
TRBV18	CASSNQGDEQYF
TRBV10-2	CASRVQGQNTEAFF
TRBV20-1	CSARDWQTQYF
TRBV6-2/TRBV6-3	CASSYGTQSVNEQFF